Listed below are T cell receptor beta chains from one sample, sequenced in a study of CD8+CD57+ T cells in acquired aplastic anemia. TCRdb re-analysed the reads in MiXCR, keeping a single row per CDR3 protein. The sample shows some 170,000 distinct CDR3 sequences, about 45% of them seen only once. The sequenced sample consisted of sorted CD4+, CD8+, or CD8+CD57+ T cells (not recorded which) from PBMCs. The receptors were gathered from a human donor with aplastic anemia. The CDR3 runs from the conserved cysteine through the conserved F or W. The D gene is left open where the match is weak. Part of the rows lack a size; the others show once, few, many or a class for expanded clones.

D	J	size	V	length	DNA	CDR3
TRBD2	TRBJ2-1	.	TRBV5-1	15	TGCGCCAGCAGCTCCGGGGGGGGGTCCTACAATGAGCAGTTCTTC	CASSSGGGSYNEQFF
.	TRBJ2-7	.	TRBV5-1	14	TGCGCCAGCAGCTTGGGGGACAATCCCTACGAGCAGTACTTT	CASSLGDNPYEQYF
TRBD2	TRBJ2-3	.	TRBV20-1	13	TGCAGTGCTAGTGCGGGGGGGGCGTATACGCAGTATTTT	CSASAGGAYTQYF
TRBD2	TRBJ2-7	.	TRBV11-1	20	TGCGCCAGCAGCTTAGCAGTGACTAGCGGGGGTTCCAAGAGCTACAATGAGCAGTACTTC	CASSLAVTSGGSKSYNEQYF
TRBD1	TRBJ1-1	medium-sized	TRBV2	13	TGTGCCAGCACCAGAACGACAGGGTCTGAAGCTTTCTTT	CASTRTTGSEAFF
TRBD1	TRBJ1-6	.	TRBV10-3	15	TGTGCCATCCAAAACCGGGACAGGGGGCTTTCACCCCTCCACTTT	CAIQNRDRGLSPLHF
TRBD1	TRBJ1-5	many	TRBV20-1	15	TGCAGTGCTAGAGCCGCAGGGGGCTTTCAATCAGCCCAGCATTTT	CSARAAGGFQSAQHF
.	TRBJ2-4	.	TRBV7-2	12	TGTGCCAGCAGCTTAGATACGAGCATTCAGTACTTC	CASSLDTSIQYF
.	TRBJ1-3	medium-sized	TRBV10-3	15	TGTGCCATCACCTTAGACCGAGGCTCTGGAAACACCATATATTTT	CAITLDRGSGNTIYF
.	TRBJ2-2	many	TRBV20-1	13	TGCAGTGCTAGAGGGGGGGCTGTCGGGGAGCTGTTTTTT	CSARGGAVGELFF
TRBD1	TRBJ1-5	.	TRBV19	16	TGTGCCAGTAGGACGACAGGGGGCAATAGCAATCAGCCCCAGCATTTT	CASRTTGGNSNQPQHF
.	TRBJ1-5	many	TRBV6-1	12	TGTGCCAGCAGTGGCCCGTCGGGGCCCCAGCATTTT	CASSGPSGPQHF
.	TRBJ2-5	.	TRBV7-2	14	TGTGCCAGTAGCTTAGGGGCAGGCCAAGAGACCCTGTACTTC	CASSLGAGQETLYF
.	TRBJ2-3	few	TRBV11-2	14	TGTGCCAGCAGCTTTGTCCCAGGCGGAGATACGCAGTATTTT	CASSFVPGGDTQYF
.	TRBJ2-3	.	TRBV29-1	14	TGCAGCGGGACTACAGGGAGTGGCACAGATACGCAGTATTTT	CSGTTGSGTDTQYF
.	TRBJ2-5	.	TRBV19	15	TGTGCCAGTAGTTCCCAAAGCACAGGCGGGGAGACCCAGTACTTC	CASSSQSTGGETQYF
TRBD1	TRBJ1-3	many	TRBV29-1	14	TGCAGCGTTCAGGGGTCAGGGGGTGGAAACACCATATATTTT	CSVQGSGGGNTIYF
TRBD2	TRBJ2-5	few	TRBV7-2	16	TGTGCCAGCAGCTTAATTGCGGGGGGGCATTGGGAGACCCAGTACTTC	CASSLIAGGHWETQYF
TRBD2	TRBJ2-5	many	TRBV2	17	TGTGCCAGCAGTCCCAGGGGGGACCTAGCGGGGCGGGAGACCCAGTACTTC	CASSPRGDLAGRETQYF
TRBD1	TRBJ2-1	.	TRBV20-1	15	TGCAGTGCTAGCCCAGACAGGGTAGAGGGCAATGAGCAGTTCTTC	CSASPDRVEGNEQFF
.	TRBJ1-6	many	TRBV6-5	15	TGTGCCAGCAGTTGGGTGACTAATCAGGGTTCACCCCTCCACTTT	CASSWVTNQGSPLHF
TRBD1	TRBJ2-7	many	TRBV7-2	14	TGTGCCAGCAGCTTACCAGGGGGCTACTACGAGCAGTACTTC	CASSLPGGYYEQYF
.	TRBJ2-6	.	TRBV19	15	TGTGCCAGTAGTATACAGAGCTCTGGGGCCAACGTCCTGACTTTC	CASSIQSSGANVLTF
TRBD1	TRBJ1-5	.	TRBV12-3/TRBV12-4	12	TGTGCCAGCACCGCAGACAGGGGACCCCAGCATTTT	CASTADRGPQHF
TRBD2	TRBJ2-7	many	TRBV5-6	15	TGTGCCAGCAGCTTGGGAAGCGGGACTTCTAGCGAGCAGTACTTC	CASSLGSGTSSEQYF